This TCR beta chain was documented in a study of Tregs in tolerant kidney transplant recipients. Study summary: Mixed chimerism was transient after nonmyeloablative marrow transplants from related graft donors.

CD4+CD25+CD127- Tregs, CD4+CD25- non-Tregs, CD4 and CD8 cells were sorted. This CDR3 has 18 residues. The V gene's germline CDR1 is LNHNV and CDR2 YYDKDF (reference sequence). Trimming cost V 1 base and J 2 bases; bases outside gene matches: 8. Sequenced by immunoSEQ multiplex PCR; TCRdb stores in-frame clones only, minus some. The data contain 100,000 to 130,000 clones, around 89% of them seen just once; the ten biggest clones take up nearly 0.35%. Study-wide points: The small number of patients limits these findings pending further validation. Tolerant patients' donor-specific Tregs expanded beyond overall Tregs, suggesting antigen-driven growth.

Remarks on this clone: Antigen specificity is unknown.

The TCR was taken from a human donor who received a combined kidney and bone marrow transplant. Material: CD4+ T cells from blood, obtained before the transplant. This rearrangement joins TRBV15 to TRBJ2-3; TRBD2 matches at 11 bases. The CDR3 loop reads CATSRVRPSGGITDTQYF. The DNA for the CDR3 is TGTGCCACCAGCAGAGTACGACCTAGCGGGGGGATCACAGATACGCAGTATTTT.